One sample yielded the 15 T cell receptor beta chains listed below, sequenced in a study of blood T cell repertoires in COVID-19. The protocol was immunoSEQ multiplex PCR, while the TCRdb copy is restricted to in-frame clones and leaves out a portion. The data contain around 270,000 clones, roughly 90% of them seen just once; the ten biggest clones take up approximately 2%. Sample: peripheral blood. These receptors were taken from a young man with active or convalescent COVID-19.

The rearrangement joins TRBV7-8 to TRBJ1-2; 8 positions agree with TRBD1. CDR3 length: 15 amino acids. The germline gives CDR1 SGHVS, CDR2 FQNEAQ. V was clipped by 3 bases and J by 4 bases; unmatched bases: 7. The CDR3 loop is CASSFRSGGSYGYTF. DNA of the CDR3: TGTGCCAGCAGCTTTCGTTCAGGGGGCTCCTATGGCTACACCTTC.

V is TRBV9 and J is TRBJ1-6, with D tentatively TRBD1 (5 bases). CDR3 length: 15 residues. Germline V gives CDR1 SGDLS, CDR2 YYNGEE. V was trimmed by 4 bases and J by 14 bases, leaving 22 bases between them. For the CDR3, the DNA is TGTGCCAGCAGCCTCCTCTCAGCCCAGGGTTCTGCCCTCCACTTT. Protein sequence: CASSLLSAQGSALHF.

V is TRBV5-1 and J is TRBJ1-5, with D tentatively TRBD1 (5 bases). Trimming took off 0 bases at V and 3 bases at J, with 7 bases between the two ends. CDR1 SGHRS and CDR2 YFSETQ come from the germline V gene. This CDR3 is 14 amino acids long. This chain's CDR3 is CASSLGDYNQPQHF. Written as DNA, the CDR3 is TGCGCCAGCAGCTTGGGGGACTACAATCAGCCCCAGCATTTT.

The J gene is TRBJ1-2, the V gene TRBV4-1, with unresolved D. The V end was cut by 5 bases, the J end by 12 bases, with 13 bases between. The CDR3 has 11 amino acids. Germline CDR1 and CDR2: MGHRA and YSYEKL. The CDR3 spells CASSSLLSHTF. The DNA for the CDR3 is TGCGCCAGCAGCTCCCTACTATCCCACACCTTC.

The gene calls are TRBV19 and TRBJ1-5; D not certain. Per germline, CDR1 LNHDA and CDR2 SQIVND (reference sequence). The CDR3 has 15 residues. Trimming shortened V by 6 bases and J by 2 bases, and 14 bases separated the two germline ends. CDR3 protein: CASRSSEGGNQPQHF. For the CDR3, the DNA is TGTGCCAGTAGATCCTCGGAGGGAGGCAATCAGCCCCAGCATTTT.

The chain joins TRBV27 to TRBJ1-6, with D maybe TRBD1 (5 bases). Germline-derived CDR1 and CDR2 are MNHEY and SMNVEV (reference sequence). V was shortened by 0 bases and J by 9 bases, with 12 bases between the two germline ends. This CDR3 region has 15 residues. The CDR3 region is CASSLSLGLGSPLHF. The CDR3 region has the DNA TGTGCCAGCAGTTTATCGCTGGGGCTGGGTTCACCCCTCCACTTT.

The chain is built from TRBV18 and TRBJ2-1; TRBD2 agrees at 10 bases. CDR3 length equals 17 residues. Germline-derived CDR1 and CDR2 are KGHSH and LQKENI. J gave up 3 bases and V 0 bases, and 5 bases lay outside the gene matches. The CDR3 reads CASSPPVAGGLYNEQFF. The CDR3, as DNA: TGTGCCAGCTCACCACCGGTAGCGGGGGGACTCTACAATGAGCAGTTCTTC.

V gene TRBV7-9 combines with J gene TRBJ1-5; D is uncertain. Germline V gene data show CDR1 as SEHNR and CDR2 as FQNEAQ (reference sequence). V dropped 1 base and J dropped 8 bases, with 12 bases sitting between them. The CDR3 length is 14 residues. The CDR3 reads CASSLDGPEEPQHF. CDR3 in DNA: TGTGCCAGCAGCTTAGATGGTCCGGAGGAGCCCCAGCATTTT.

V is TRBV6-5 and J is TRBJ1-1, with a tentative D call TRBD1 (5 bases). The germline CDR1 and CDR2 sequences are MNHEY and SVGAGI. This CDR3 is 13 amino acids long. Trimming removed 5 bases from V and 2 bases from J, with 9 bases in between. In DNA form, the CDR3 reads TGTGCCAGCAGTCGAGACAGCAACACTGAAGCTTTCTTT. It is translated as CASSRDSNTEAFF.

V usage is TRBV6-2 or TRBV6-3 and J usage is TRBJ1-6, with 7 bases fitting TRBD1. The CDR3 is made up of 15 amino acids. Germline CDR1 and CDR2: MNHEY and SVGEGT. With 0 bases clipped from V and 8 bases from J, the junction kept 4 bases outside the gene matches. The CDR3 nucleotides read TGTGCCAGCAGTTACTCGACAGGGAGCTATTCACCCCTCCACTTT. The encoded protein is CASSYSTGSYSPLHF.

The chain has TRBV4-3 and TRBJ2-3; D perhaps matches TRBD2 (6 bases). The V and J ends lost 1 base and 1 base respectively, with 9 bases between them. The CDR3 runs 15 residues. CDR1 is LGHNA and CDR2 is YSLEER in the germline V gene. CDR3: CASSQGGEGTDTQYF. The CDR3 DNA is TGCGCCAGCAGCCAAGGGGGGGAGGGCACAGATACGCAGTATTTT.

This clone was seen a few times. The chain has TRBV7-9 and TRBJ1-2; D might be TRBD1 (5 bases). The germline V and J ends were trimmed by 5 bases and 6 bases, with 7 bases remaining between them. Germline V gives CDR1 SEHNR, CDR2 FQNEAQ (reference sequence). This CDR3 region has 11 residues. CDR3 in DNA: TGTGCCAGCAGCCCAGGGCATGGCTACACCTTC. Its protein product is CASSPGHGYTF.

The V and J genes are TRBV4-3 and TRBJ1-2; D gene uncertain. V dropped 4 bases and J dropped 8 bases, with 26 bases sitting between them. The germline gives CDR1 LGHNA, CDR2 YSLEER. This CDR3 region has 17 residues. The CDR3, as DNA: TGCGCCAGCAGCCTAGCCACCCTTGGATTTTCTAACGTGGGCTACACCTTC. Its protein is CASSLATLGFSNVGYTF.

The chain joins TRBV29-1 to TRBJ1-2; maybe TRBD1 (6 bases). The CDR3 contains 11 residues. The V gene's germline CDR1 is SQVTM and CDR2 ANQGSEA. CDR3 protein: CTDRSLYGYTF. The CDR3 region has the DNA TGCACAGACAGGTCGCTCTATGGCTACACCTTC.

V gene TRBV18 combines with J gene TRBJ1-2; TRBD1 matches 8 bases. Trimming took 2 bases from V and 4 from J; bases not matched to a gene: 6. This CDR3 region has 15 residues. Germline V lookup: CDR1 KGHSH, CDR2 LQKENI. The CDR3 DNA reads TGTGCCAGCTCACCAATTACAGGGGGTAGCTATGGCTACACCTTC. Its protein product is CASSPITGGSYGYTF.